Listed below are T cell receptor beta chains from one sample, sequenced in a study of blood T cells in healthy people across ages. Via MiXCR, TCRdb re-called the 5' RACE reads, giving one row per CDR3 protein. Counted here are about 1,400,000 distinct CDR3 sequences, 55% to 75% occurring once; the ten biggest clones make up over 5.5%. Material: blood. The receptor set was obtained from a man aged 18 to 35 in good health. The CDR3 runs from the conserved cysteine through the conserved F or W.

TRBJ1-2 | TRBV7-9 | CASSLAGTDGYGYTF
TRBJ1-5 | TRBV10-3 | CAISEADPQPQHF
TRBJ2-1 | TRBV10-3 | CAIRALEGNEQFF
TRBJ2-4 | TRBV18 | CASSGRQGVDIQYF
TRBJ1-1 | TRBV4-2 | CASSHPGQVNTEAFF
TRBJ1-1 | TRBV12-3/TRBV12-4 | CASTSGPFGTEAFF
TRBJ1-2 | TRBV6-6 | CASKPAGEGRRGYTF
TRBJ2-5 | TRBV20-1 | CSAGEDRQETQYF
TRBJ1-1 | TRBV6-5 | CASIPYNALGEAFF
TRBJ1-2 | TRBV12-3/TRBV12-4 | CASRPGQGAGGYTF
TRBJ2-1 | TRBV29-1 | CSVDRVGGYNEQFF
TRBJ1-2 | TRBV16 | CASSHSISAGNGYYGYTF
TRBJ1-2 | TRBV14 | CASSQVRSYGYTF
TRBJ1-2 | TRBV21-1 | CASSREGGKSYGYTF
TRBJ1-6 | TRBV7-9 | CASSLEGTGNSPLHF
TRBJ2-2 | TRBV6-5 | CASSYSSGNTGELFF
TRBJ2-7 | TRBV2 | CASNGGSEQYF
TRBJ2-7 | TRBV7-6 | CASSLSSQHKGHSYEQYF
TRBJ2-1 | TRBV11-2 | CASSFRDRVLYGEGQRAYNEQFF
TRBJ1-6 | TRBV2 | CASSVRPKIGSPLHF
TRBJ1-2 | TRBV5-6 | CASSLESRYGYTF
TRBJ2-3 | TRBV12-3/TRBV12-4 | CASSARVGRTDTQYF
TRBJ2-5 | TRBV27 | CASSGGPSYNEQYF
TRBJ2-1 | TRBV4-1 | CASTVAGADFNEQFF
TRBJ2-2 | TRBV6-2/TRBV6-3 | CASSSLVTGELFF
TRBJ1-5 | TRBV7-9 | CASSKGDSGGNQPQHF
TRBJ2-1 | TRBV29-1 | CSVPQGHEQFF
TRBJ1-2 | TRBV20-1 | CSAREKIANGYTF
TRBJ1-3 | TRBV7-6 | CASSLGGGTSGNTIYF
TRBJ1-1 | TRBV25-1 | CASSESRGGNTEAFF
TRBJ2-1 | TRBV6-6 | CASSPRDNTYNEQFF
TRBJ2-2 | TRBV20-1 | CSARPGVKDTGELFF
TRBJ2-7 | TRBV10-3 | CAISSEGQPYEQYF
TRBJ2-4 | TRBV13 | CASRRGGSKNIQYF
TRBJ2-7 | TRBV29-1 | CSVTSGVNYEQYF
TRBJ1-6 | TRBV10-2 | CASSEDWLTPLHF
TRBJ2-5 | TRBV27 | CASSRSGQGFRTQYF
TRBJ2-3 | TRBV27 | CASSFIAPRSDTQYF
TRBJ2-7 | TRBV28 | CASLKFDEQYF
TRBJ1-1 | TRBV12-3/TRBV12-4 | CASSSRGRWGTEAFF
TRBJ2-5 | TRBV7-9 | CASSLERVTQYF
TRBJ2-1 | TRBV5-1 | CASFPSSGGAYNEQFF
TRBJ2-7 | TRBV20-1 | CSVSSTGADEQYF
TRBJ2-1 | TRBV6-2/TRBV6-3 | CASSTRSRAYNEQFF
TRBJ1-4 | TRBV10-3 | CAVSEGTQSGEKLFF
TRBJ2-7 | TRBV2 | CASSEQRLDYYEQYF
TRBJ2-7 | TRBV7-6 | CASSTQSYEQYF
TRBJ2-3 | TRBV29-1 | CSVVAGAATDTQYF
TRBJ2-1 | TRBV27 | CASRKGADRPYNEQFF
TRBJ2-5 | TRBV16 | CASSQLWETQYF
TRBJ2-5 | TRBV12-3/TRBV12-4 | CAGSRDGGETQYF
TRBJ1-2 | TRBV25-1 | CASSDEGNYGYTF
TRBJ2-1 | TRBV20-1 | CSARDLSEPRYNEQFF